This TCR beta chain was captured in a study of cytomegalovirus exposure and HLA in healthy donors. About the research overall: The roughly 100 million unique TCR beta sequences, from roughly 170 million T cells, were found by an earlier analysis. Genotyping showed around 81% of hundreds of donors falling in the Caucasian-associated ancestry cluster.

The CDR3 totals 14 residues. The germline V gene has CDR1 MNHEY and CDR2 SMNVEV (reference sequence). V gave up 8 bases and J gave up 5 bases; unmatched junction bases: 11. Study outcomes and limitations: The study recorded over 150 TCR beta chains that were cytomegalovirus-associated. Exclusion applied to some V segments, including TRBV6-2 and TRBV6-3, as they were indistinguishable.

A note on this clone: What it recognizes is unknown.

Vbeta (60) and Jbeta (13) primers were used in the PCR. Using immunoSEQ multiplex PCR, the repertoire was profiled, and TCRdb retains in-frame clones only, with some absent. The table has some 180,000 clones, around four fifths seen once; the top ten hold less than 1.5%. The chain links TRBV27 to TRBJ1-1, with 7 bases identical to TRBD1. The sequence derives from a man aged 18 to 35 in good health and CMV-seronegative. Material for sequencing was PBMCs. The CDR3 coding sequence is TGTGCCAGCGGGCCCCAGGGGGTAGGGACTGAAGCTTTCTTT. This codes for CASGPQGVGTEAFF.